This is a list of T cell receptor beta chains from one sample in a study of T cell changes during pregnancy in multiple sclerosis. Here immunoSEQ multiplex PCR was the method, and the copy in TCRdb shows in-frame clones only, minus some. In the table there are 40,000 to 45,000 clones, about nine tenths of which are singletons. Specimen: CD4+ T cells from peripheral blood mononuclear cells, collected in the third trimester of pregnancy. The source of these receptors is a female donor with multiple sclerosis, enrolled in a pregnancy study. Each CDR3 is given with its conserved first and last residue. D genes are given only for firm matches. Expanded clones get a size class; other rows say once, few or many, or leave the size out.

>15|NA|TRBJ2-5|TRBV15|NA
TGTGCCACCAGCAGAGATCGCAGGGTCGGCTGGACCCAGTACTTC
CATSRDRRVGWTQYF
>15|NA|TRBJ2-3|TRBV11-2|TRBD1
TGTGCCAGCAGCTTAAACAGGGGGCGCACAGATACGCAGTATTTT
CASSLNRGRTDTQYF
>15|NA|TRBJ2-5|TRBV4-3|TRBD1
TGCGCCAGCAGCCATTTACAGGGGCAAGAGTACACCCAGTACTTC
CASSHLQGQEYTQYF
>12|NA|TRBJ2-7|TRBV5-5|NA
TGTGCCAGCAGCTTGGGGCAGCGGGAGCAGTACTTC
CASSLGQREQYF
>14|NA|TRBJ1-1|TRBV12-5|NA
TGTGCTAGTGGCCATGGGGGCAGGGGAACTGAAGCTTTCTTT
CASGHGGRGTEAFF
>12|NA|TRBJ1-3|TRBV25-1|NA
TGTGCCAGCAATCAGGGTGGAAACACCATATATTTT
CASNQGGNTIYF
>13|NA|TRBJ1-4|TRBV2|NA
TGTGCCAGCAGGGCAGGGATAGAAGAAAAACTGTTTTTT
CASRAGIEEKLFF
>15|NA|TRBJ1-4|TRBV30|TRBD1
TGTGCCTGGAGTGTACAGGCAGGGGGCTCAGAAAAACTGTTTTTT
CAWSVQAGGSEKLFF
>16|NA|TRBJ2-6|TRBV5-6|NA
TGTGCCAGCAGCTTGTTAGGGGCGCAAGGGGCCAACGTCCTGACTTTC
CASSLLGAQGANVLTF
>16|NA|TRBJ2-2|TRBV5-6|NA
TGTGCCAGCAGCTCATCGTATCGGAGATGGACCGGGGAGCTGTTTTTT
CASSSSYRRWTGELFF
>15|NA|TRBJ2-7|TRBV5-6|TRBD2
TGTGCCAGCAGCTTGCCGGCGGGAGGGCCCTACGAGCAGTACTTC
CASSLPAGGPYEQYF
>18|NA|TRBJ2-1|TRBV9|TRBD2
TGTGCCAGCAGCCCCCGACTAGCGGGAGGGGCTGCCTACAATGAGCAGTTCTTC
CASSPRLAGGAAYNEQFF
>14|once|TRBJ2-1|TRBV6-5|TRBD2
TGTGCCAGCAGTTACGGGACTAGCGTGGATGAGCAGTTCTTC
CASSYGTSVDEQFF
>17|NA|TRBJ2-2|TRBV7-2|TRBD2
TGTGCCAGCAGCTTAGAAAGGCTAGCGGCGAACACCGGGGAGCTGTTTTTT
CASSLERLAANTGELFF
>14|NA|TRBJ1-5|TRBV12-5|NA
TGTGCTAGTGGTTCTGGACAGCGCAATCAGCCCCAGCATTTT
CASGSGQRNQPQHF
>18|NA|TRBJ1-3|TRBV21-1|NA
TGTGCCAGCAGCAAAGAAAGGGGACAGGGGCGGTCGGGAAACACCATATATTTT
CASSKERGQGRSGNTIYF
>13|NA|TRBJ2-4|TRBV11-3|TRBD2
TGTGCCAGCAGCTTTACTAGCGGGAGTATTCAGTACTTC
CASSFTSGSIQYF
>13|NA|TRBJ1-2|TRBV5-1|NA
TGCGCCAGCTCACCGGAGCAGGGCTATGGCTACACCTTC
CASSPEQGYGYTF
>16|NA|TRBJ2-2|TRBV5-1|TRBD2
TGCGCCAGCAGCTTGATCCTAGCGGGAGCCCCCGGGGAGCTGTTTTTT
CASSLILAGAPGELFF